This T cell receptor (beta chain) was sequenced in a study of beta chain features in type 1 diabetes. General study findings and limits: Patients with Type 1 diabetes showed moderately but significantly shorter TCRB CDR3s in all four CD4+ subsets. It was not settled here whether HLA type affects TCRB rearrangement.

CDR1 MNHNY and CDR2 SVGAGI come from the germline V gene (reference sequence). CDR3 length equals 12 residues. V was cut by 6 bases and J by 6 bases, with 9 bases left in between. This clone appeared a few times. Its antigen is currently unknown. The isolated RNA, all of it, was reverse transcribed, so expressed TCRB transcripts were what got sequenced. About 3.6 million reads per sample on average were obtained from naive, central memory and regulatory T cell samples. TCRdb's table, derived via immunoSEQ multiplex PCR, lists solely in-frame clones and lacks some. Found here are 250,000 to 400,000 clones, about 14% of them singletons; the top ten hold around 7%.

The TCR sequence derives from a man aged 25-45 years in good health. The chain employs TRBV6-6 and TRBJ1-5; D is uncertain. What was sequenced was central memory CD4+ T cells from blood. The CDR3 region is CASSPDLQPQHF. The CDR3 DNA sequence: TGTGCCAGCAGCCCGGACCTTCAGCCCCAGCATTTT.